This T cell receptor (beta chain) was profiled in a study of T cells in Graves' hyperthyroidism and ophthalmopathy (dated by TCRdb to the late 2010s). About the investigation overall: To identify TCR V-J signatures that set the groups apart, the researchers used a discovery cohort of 100 patients, made up of under 50 with Graves' ophthalmopathy and 55 to 65 with stable Graves' hyperthyroidism. The approximately 100 discovery patients were divided at random into training and test sets in a 7:3 ratio. In six Graves' hyperthyroidism patients, the study also compared T-cell repertoires from thyroid tissue with T-cell repertoires from blood. The paper describes TCR Vbeta CDR3 sequencing of more than 120 peripheral blood samples, made up of roughly 40 ophthalmopathy patients, approximately 73 hyperthyroidism patients and 17 progressor patients. Following sampling, methimazole starting at 30 mg daily was given to hyperthyroidism patients, and high-dose intravenous methylprednisolone was given to ophthalmopathy patients. Prospective prediction of ophthalmopathy was tested in an independent validation cohort of 18 to 20 hyperthyroidism patients and around 16 patients who later progressed to ophthalmopathy. The paper's findings and limits, for the study overall: Most expanded thyroid clonotypes (frequency above 0.001) were also detected in blood, a finding suggesting that blood repertoires may reflect thyroid immune responses. Ophthalmopathy was separated from stable hyperthyroidism by a 13 V-J signature model, with roughly 88% sensitivity and roughly 81% specificity obtained in cross-validation and 80%/75% obtained in testing. Sample size was not statistically predetermined, and blinding of investigators to group allocation was not performed. In validation, progression to ophthalmopathy was predicted by the model with 70% to 71% sensitivity and 72% to 85% specificity, a median of about 6.4 months before onset.

Stable Graves' hyperthyroidism was defined as no progression to ophthalmopathy during 18 months of follow-up. Hyperthyroidism patients were newly diagnosed, had a disease duration of under 2 months, and were aged 18 to 65 years. The study excluded patients with uncontrolled infections, other autoimmune diseases, pregnancy or lactation. Diagnoses were established on the basis of clinical symptoms, serum thyroxine and TRAb, thyroid ultrasound, and orbital computed tomography. Total RNA was extracted using Trizol reagent, and RNA quality was assessed on an Agilent 2100 Bioanalyzer. This clonotype was observed a handful of times. What this receptor recognizes is not known. The record has no base qualities; no much larger clone is one base away. The TCR beta CDR3 regions were amplified from RNA transcripts. For the first round of RT-PCR on the TCR CDR3, the HTBI primer set was used together with the Qiagen OneStep RT-PCR kit. The libraries were constructed in a second round of multiplex PCR and then size-selected and purified. Paired-end sequencing of the libraries was performed with 100 bp reads on an Illumina HiSeq2000. The original pipeline was this. SOAPnuke was used to process the raw data, removing reads that contained adapters or uncalled bases, had a mean Phred below 15, or lacked an exact match to the constant primer or identifier. COPE v1.2.5 was used to merge high-quality paired reads, and clonotypes were defined as unique nucleotide sequences. MiTCR v1.1 was used to align the clonotypes against IMGT TRBV, TRBD and TRBJ reference segments. The analysis included only V-J combinations with a frequency above 0.0001, which together covered 99% to 99.2% of the repertoires. The TCS score was defined as the ratio of F50 (clonal expansion) to E x V (chaos), calculated using BLOSUM62-based TCRdist between CDR3 peptides within each V-J. Welch's t-statistics and random forest reduced around 510 V-J features to about 12, which were used in a naive Bayes classifier (R e1071). Thyroid-blood repertoire similarity was quantified with the Morisita-Horn index. TCRdb ran its own pipeline on the public reads, namely fastp trimming at Q25 and MiXCR clone calling, and kept in-frame beta chains. Rows merge per CDR3 protein into single entries with the most common DNA and genes. It is TCRdb's table, rather than the study itself, that gives the V and J calls and clone size. This sample holds 450,000 to 700,000 distinct CDR3 sequences; roughly 50% were observed only once. The ten largest make up about 8.3% of the sample.

Trimming takes 2 bases off V and 5 bases off J; junction bases not matched to a gene: 7. The CDR3 contains 14 residues, cysteine and phenylalanine counted. Solely the CDR3 DNA is kept, with 42 bases framed from the first base. The germline V gene (reference sequence) supplies CDR1 GTSNPN and CDR2 SVGIG. The chain links TRBV30 with TRBJ2-7, with 9 bases in between that match TRBD1. The source is a woman between 18 and 29 years old with Graves' hyperthyroidism. Sequenced sample: peripheral blood or thyroid tissue (not recorded which). The DNA sequence follows: TGTGCCTGGAGTCTAACAGGGGGCTTCGACGAGCAGTACTTC. It translates to CAWSLTGGFDEQYF.